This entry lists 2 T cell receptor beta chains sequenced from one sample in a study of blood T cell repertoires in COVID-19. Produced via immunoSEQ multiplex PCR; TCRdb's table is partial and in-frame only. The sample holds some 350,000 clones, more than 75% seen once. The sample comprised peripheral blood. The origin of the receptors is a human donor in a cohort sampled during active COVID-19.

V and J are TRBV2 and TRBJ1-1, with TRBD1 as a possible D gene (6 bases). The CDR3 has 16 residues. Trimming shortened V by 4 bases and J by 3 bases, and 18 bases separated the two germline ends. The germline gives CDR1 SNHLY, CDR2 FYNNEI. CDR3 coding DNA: TGTGCCAGCAGTGTCCTCAGGGGTGCGGGTGACACTGAAGCTTTCTTT. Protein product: CASSVLRGAGDTEAFF.

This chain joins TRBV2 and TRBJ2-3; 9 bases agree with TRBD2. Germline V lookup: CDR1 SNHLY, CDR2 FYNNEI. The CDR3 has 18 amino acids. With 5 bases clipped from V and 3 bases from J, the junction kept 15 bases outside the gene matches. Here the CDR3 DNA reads TGTGCCAGCAGTCCCCGAGGGGTAGCGGGAGAATTGACAGATACGCAGTATTTT. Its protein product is CASSPRGVAGELTDTQYF.